This T cell receptor beta chain was profiled in a study of Tregs in tolerant kidney transplant recipients (dated by TCRdb to about 2019). For the study in its entirety: The transplants used related donors along with nonmyeloablative bone marrow transplantation, and in the human trials mixed chimerism was transient. The study applied TCRbeta sequencing to find donor-specific regulatory T cells before combined kidney and bone marrow transplantation and then followed those same cells after transplant. Results and caveats for the whole study, not just this receptor: Donor-specific Treg expansion was found to exceed global Treg expansion in tolerant patients, suggesting antigen-driven rather than nonspecific expansion. For some patients the PCR primers changed over time, which made it impossible to compare the samples from those patients at the nucleotide level. Expanding Tregs with activated donor B cells appeared to identify the most biologically relevant and donor-specific TCRbeta repertoire. Because the study included only a small number of patients, the results must be confirmed in larger populations and under other immunosuppression protocols. Biological reproducibility was not directly assessed, although technical replication error appeared to be minimal.

For TCRbeta CDR3 sequencing, genomic DNA from the sorted cells was extracted using the QIAGEN DNeasy Blood and Tissue Kit. High-throughput TCRbeta CDR3 sequencing was carried out commercially through immunoSEQ, with PCR amplification with bias correction and internal controls included. On the authors' methods: A unique productive TCRbeta sequence was defined by the CDR3 nucleotide sequence when primers matched, and otherwise by the CDR3 amino acid sequence together with the Vbeta and Jbeta genes. To correct sorting error, sequences shared between sorted populations at a frequency ratio of 2:1 or less were removed; the rest were assigned to the higher population. Sequences were defined as donor-reactive when expanded at least 5-fold in CFSE-low cells versus unstimulated cells and present at a frequency of at least 0.01% in CFSE-low cells. Repertoire divergence was quantified by Jensen-Shannon divergence using the top 100 TCRbeta sequences ranked by frequency. For samples with multiple sequencing runs, sorting error was corrected separately for each run before the runs were pooled. TCRdb provides this immuneACCESS table in a form limited to in-frame rearrangements. Some clones are lacking; in checked studies, under half of them reflect an unresolved V gene, and why the rest are absent is not known. V, J and clone size were drawn from that table, and D and trimming were deduced from the DNA. This sample is represented by tens of thousands of clones; about 89% of them were singletons. The ten largest make up roughly 0.4% of the sample.

About this clone itself: It has no known antigen specificity. Nothing much larger sits one base from this clone, and base qualities are not available.

What the time point label conveys for this sample: blood sample drawn before combined kidney and bone marrow transplant. Thawed PBMCs were FACS-sorted into unstimulated Tregs (CD4+CD25+CD127-), CD4+ non-Tregs (CD4+CD25-), CD4 cells and CD8 cells. The patients were a handful of recipients of combined kidney and bone marrow transplants from the ITN036ST trial, and samples were available only for these trial subjects. Healthy control blood was processed to PBMCs with a Ficoll density gradient and then cryopreserved, whereas patient PBMCs were collected both before and after transplant. V ends up 3 bases short and J 8 bases short, with an unmatched junction base count of 15. From the cysteine through the phenylalanine, the CDR3 covers 17 amino acids. Just the 51-base CDR3 DNA is kept, in frame starting at base 1. Sequences SGHDT (CDR1) and YYEEEE (CDR2) are obtained from the germline V gene.

The sequence derives from a human donor who received a combined kidney and bone marrow transplant. The sequences come from CD4+ T cells from blood, collected before the transplant. The rearranged chain carries TRBV5-6 and TRBJ1-4; 8 bases in the junction line up with TRBD1. The CDR3 protein: CASSSTRQTGAREKLFF. The bases are TGTGCCAGCAGCTCCACTCGACAGACAGGGGCGAGGGAAAAACTGTTTTTT.